This paragraph reports one TCR beta chain. These data are taken from a study of blood T cell repertoires in COVID-19. In the study overall: Spain, Italy and the United States supplied samples that represented acute and convalescent COVID-19. T cells, B-cell-depleted T cells, or PBMCs provided the cDNA or gDNA that served as material.

Per the germline V gene, CDR1 is SNHLY and CDR2 is FYNNEI. The CDR3 covers 14 residues. V was trimmed by 3 bases and J by 2 bases, leaving 10 bases between them. In the source study's methods: Counts of nucleated cells, estimated from reference gene primer amplification, were obtained. Repertoires were generated with immunoSEQ multiplex PCR, while TCRdb's copy carries only in-frame clones and drops some. Clone size and the V and J calls come from that table; the DNA yielded D and trimming. The sample consists of approximately 390,000 clones, around 90% of them appearing once. This rearrangement joins TRBV2 to TRBJ1-2, with D unclear. Specimen: peripheral blood. The sequence was collected from a man aged 18 to 35 with active or convalescent COVID-19. Here the CDR3 DNA reads TGTGCCAGCAGTGATAGTGCCAGGAACTATGGCTACACCTTC. It yields the protein CASSDSARNYGYTF.